Detailed here is one T cell receptor (beta chain). Its target is not known. The CDR3 sequence is 13 residues long. Germline V CDR1 and CDR2: SGHTA, FQGTGA. Trimming pared 5 bases from V and 9 bases from J, leaving 14 bases between. The PCR was carried out with 60 Vbeta primers and 13 Jbeta primers. Measured with immunoSEQ multiplex PCR; TCRdb has only the in-frame clones, and not every one. Seen here are about 130,000 clones, 78% observed once, and the top ten hold roughly 10%. This sample is part of a study of cytomegalovirus exposure and HLA in healthy donors. Overall study: Assignment to the Caucasian-associated ancestry cluster applied to approximately 80% of the approximately 360 genotyped donors.

The study, taken as a whole, reports: Further analysis was carried out later, and it showed several of the most significant clusters appearing linked to common viral pathogens.

Sequenced sample: PBMCs. The chain carries TRBV7-3 and TRBJ2-1; D possibly corresponds to TRBD2 (5 bases). The sequence derives from a young man in good health and CMV-seropositive. The chain's CDR3 is CASSPRRESEQFF. In nucleotides, the CDR3 is TGTGCCAGCAGCCCCCGTAGGGAGTCTGAGCAGTTCTTC.